A selection of T cell receptor beta chains follows, all from one sample in a study of beta chain features in type 1 diabetes. Clones were read by immunoSEQ multiplex PCR, and TCRdb kept only the in-frame ones, dropping some. The table lists some 370,000 clones, over 9% of them singletons. What was sequenced was central memory CD4+ T cells from blood. These receptors came from a man under 40 with type 1 diabetes. CDR3s include the opening cysteine and the closing phenylalanine or tryptophan. Fields, in order: CDR3 length, J gene, V gene, CDR3 protein.

14	TRBJ2-7	TRBV7-2	CASSAQVGGYEQYF
14	TRBJ2-7	TRBV10-3	CAIRGPYEGDEQYF
16	TRBJ1-3	TRBV9	CASSVVPGSSGNTIYF
15	TRBJ1-4	TRBV5-1	CASSRTVATNEKLFF
15	TRBJ2-5	TRBV10-3	CAISVSSGSGETQYF
15	TRBJ1-2	TRBV13	CASSLGGVPNYGYTF
12	TRBJ1-2	TRBV30	CAWSSGAYGYTF
15	TRBJ2-5	TRBV19	CASSILTGPGETQYF
11	TRBJ2-7	TRBV7-9	CASSFSGLFHF
14	TRBJ2-5	TRBV7-2	CASSAHSGKETQYF
14	TRBJ2-7	TRBV7-2	CASSLGLHSYEQYF
15	TRBJ2-3	TRBV11-3	CASSFSGGSTDTQYF
17	TRBJ2-5	TRBV7-2	CASSLVGDIGGGETQYF
16	TRBJ1-3	TRBV5-8	CASSRSGTRSGNTIYF
13	TRBJ1-1	TRBV7-2	CASSPEPQTEAFF
14	TRBJ2-3	TRBV5-1	CASRIGGRTDTQYF
12	TRBJ2-5	TRBV29-1	CSVDRGVETQYF
13	TRBJ2-7	TRBV7-2	CASSWRQDYEQYF
13	TRBJ1-1	TRBV2	CASNRDRNTEAFF
14	TRBJ2-7	TRBV6-5	CASSSQTGAYEQYF
13	TRBJ1-1	TRBV4-3	CASSHPRNTEAFF
14	TRBJ2-7	TRBV6-5	CASSRTQGAYEQYF
15	TRBJ1-4	TRBV5-4	CASSLAGTENEKLFF
12	TRBJ2-1	TRBV7-9	CASTGLDFEQFF
14	TRBJ1-6	TRBV13	CASSSQGSNSPLHF
15	TRBJ1-1	TRBV7-8	CASSSAKDRVTEAFF
11	TRBJ2-7	TRBV7-9	CASSLANEQYF
15	TRBJ2-7	TRBV7-2	CASSLAGHGVYEQYF
15	TRBJ2-1	TRBV10-3	CAISGHRGEDNEQFF
13	TRBJ2-5	TRBV6-6	CASSYSKQETQYF
14	TRBJ1-5	TRBV6-4	CASSVSSGAQPQHF
15	TRBJ2-7	TRBV4-1	CASSRFGGSSYEQYF
11	TRBJ1-2	TRBV30	CAWSWENGYTF
15	TRBJ2-5	TRBV5-1	CASSLQTGFRETQYF
11	TRBJ2-2	TRBV19	CATGWAGELFF
14	TRBJ2-3	TRBV7-9	CASSLAQGTDTQYF
16	TRBJ2-6	TRBV6-5	CASSYGVYSGANVLTF
16	TRBJ1-2	TRBV19	CASSIDPRDADYGYTF
14	TRBJ1-4	TRBV5-4	CASSFGQLNEKLFF
11	TRBJ2-7	TRBV11-3	CASSGYREQYF
14	TRBJ2-5	TRBV4-3	CASSPNAGGETQYF